The clone carrying this T cell receptor beta chain was observed many times. Its antigen is undetermined. This record belongs to a study of T cells in Graves' hyperthyroidism and ophthalmopathy. Whole-study results and caveats: Model output signaled ophthalmopathy a median approximately 6.2 months ahead of onset.

RNA transcripts served as the template for amplifying TCR beta CDR3 regions. HTBI primers were employed in a first-round RT-PCR of the TCR CDR3. TCRdb redid the calling of the multiplex PCR reads with MiXCR, one entry per CDR3 protein. This table has roughly 400,000 distinct CDR3 sequences, around 15% appearing once. V gave up 2 bases and J gave up 3 bases; unmatched junction bases: 6. This CDR3 contains 15 residues. Germline V gives CDR1 MNHEY, CDR2 SVGAGI. Subjects with ophthalmopathy showed a Clinical Activity Score no lower than 3, a NOSPECS grade no lower than 4, and a duration shorter than 3 months. PBMCs were derived from about 9.1 ml fresh peripheral blood.

Sequenced sample: blood. This receptor was taken from a man aged 45-65 years with Graves' ophthalmopathy. V is TRBV6-5 and J is TRBJ2-5, with TRBD1 matching 7 bases. Here the CDR3 reads CASSYHQTGKETQYF. Here the CDR3 DNA reads TGTGCCAGCAGTTACCACCAGACAGGGAAAGAGACCCAGTACTTC.